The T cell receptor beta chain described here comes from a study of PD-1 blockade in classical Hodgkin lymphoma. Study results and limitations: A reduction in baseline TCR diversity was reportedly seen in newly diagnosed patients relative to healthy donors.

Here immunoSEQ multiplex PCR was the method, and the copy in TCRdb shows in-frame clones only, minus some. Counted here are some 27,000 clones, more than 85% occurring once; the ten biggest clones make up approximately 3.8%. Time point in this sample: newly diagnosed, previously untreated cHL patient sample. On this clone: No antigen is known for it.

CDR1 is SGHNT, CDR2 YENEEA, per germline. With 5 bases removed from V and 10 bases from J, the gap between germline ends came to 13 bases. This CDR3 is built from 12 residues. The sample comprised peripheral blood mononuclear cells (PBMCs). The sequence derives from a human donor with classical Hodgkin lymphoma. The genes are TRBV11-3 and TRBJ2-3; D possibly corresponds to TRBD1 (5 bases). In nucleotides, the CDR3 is TGTGCCAGCAGCGGACATCTTGATGCGCAGTATTTT. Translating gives CASSGHLDAQYF.